This is a list of T cell receptor beta chains from one sample in a study of identical twins. TCRdb used MiXCR to reprocess the 5' RACE reads, holding one entry per CDR3 protein. The repertoire consists of approximately 500,000 distinct CDR3 sequences, with roughly 24% occurring once and the leading ten covering about 2.7%. The same sample was also studied in work on T cells expressing NK-cell markers.

Material: CD4+ T cells sorted from blood. The receptors derive from a woman aged 18-29 years in good health. Each CDR3 is given with its conserved first and last residue. A D gene is named only where the DNA matches it firmly. Clone sizes are given selectively: once, few, many, or a class where the clone is expanded.

>TRBV3-1|NA|TRBJ2-2|TRBD2
CASSQTRASGNTGELFF
TGTGCCAGCAGCCAAACTAGAGCTAGCGGAAACACCGGGGAGCTGTTTTTT
>TRBV3-1|NA|TRBJ2-5|NA
CASTRVDYQETQYF
TGTGCCAGCACCCGCGTTGACTACCAAGAGACCCAGTACTTC
>TRBV7-9|many|TRBJ2-3|NA
CASSFGSSTDTQYF
TGTGCCAGCAGCTTCGGATCTAGCACAGATACGCAGTATTTT
>TRBV7-9|NA|TRBJ2-1|TRBD2
CASSRRGTSPDEQFF
TGTGCCAGCAGCCGCCGGGGGACTAGTCCGGATGAGCAGTTCTTC
>TRBV7-3|few|TRBJ2-2|NA
CASSWKDGTGELFF
TGTGCCAGCAGCTGGAAGGACGGAACCGGGGAGCTGTTTTTT
>TRBV6-5|NA|TRBJ2-3|NA
CASSYSSGSSTDTQYF
TGTGCCAGCAGTTACTCGAGCGGGTCTAGCACAGATACGCAGTATTTT
>TRBV6-1|few|TRBJ2-2|NA
CASREAELYTGELFF
TGTGCCAGCAGAGAAGCGGAGCTTTACACCGGGGAGCTGTTTTTT
>TRBV29-1|few|TRBJ2-7|TRBD1
CSGRTGSGEQYF
TGCAGCGGTAGGACAGGGTCCGGGGAGCAGTACTTC
>TRBV12-3/TRBV12-4|NA|TRBJ2-3|NA
CASSFGASDTQYF
TGTGCCAGCAGTTTTGGGGCTTCAGATACGCAGTATTTT
>TRBV20-1|NA|TRBJ2-1|TRBD2
CSARPYSGRANEQFF
TGCAGTGCCCGCCCTTATAGCGGGAGGGCCAATGAGCAGTTCTTC
>TRBV15|few|TRBJ2-1|NA
CATSRDGAGTGSEQFF
TGTGCCACCAGCAGAGATGGGGCAGGTACCGGGAGTGAGCAGTTCTTC
>TRBV12-3/TRBV12-4|few|TRBJ2-2|NA
CASRMVDFRGGELFF
NA
>TRBV12-5|NA|TRBJ2-1|TRBD2
CASGSGLAGVYNEQFF
TGTGCTAGTGGTTCGGGACTAGCGGGAGTTTACAATGAGCAGTTCTTC
>TRBV12-3/TRBV12-4|few|TRBJ2-1|TRBD2
CASSPQLAGAYNEQFF
TGTGCCAGCAGCCCCCAACTAGCGGGAGCATACAATGAGCAGTTCTTC
>TRBV7-8|few|TRBJ2-1|TRBD2
CASSLWGGKSSYNEQFF
TGTGCCAGCAGCCTTTGGGGGGGGAAGAGCTCCTACAATGAGCAGTTCTTC
>TRBV4-2|few|TRBJ1-2|NA
CASSQVSGEYGYTF
TGTGCCAGCAGCCAAGTATCCGGCGAGTATGGCTACACCTTC
>TRBV21-1|few|TRBJ2-3|NA
CASVSGHPDTQYF
TGTGCCAGCGTTAGTGGGCACCCAGATACGCAGTATTTT
>TRBV9|NA|TRBJ2-7|NA
CASSVAGGYSYEQYF
TGTGCCAGCAGCGTAGCGGGGGGCTACTCCTACGAGCAGTACTTC
>TRBV5-1|few|TRBJ1-1|NA
CASSLIGRGNTEAFF
TGCGCCAGCAGCTTAATAGGCAGGGGGAACACTGAAGCTTTCTTT
>TRBV12-3/TRBV12-4|few|TRBJ1-3|NA
CASSPGQTSGNTIYF
TGTGCCAGCAGTCCTGGACAGACCTCTGGAAACACCATATATTTT
>TRBV12-3/TRBV12-4|NA|TRBJ2-3|NA
CASSLGSQITQYF
TGTGCCAGCAGTTTAGGCAGTCAGATAACGCAGTATTTT
>TRBV12-3/TRBV12-4|few|TRBJ1-2|NA
CASSPLRGGYTF
TGTGCCAGCAGCCCACTTAGAGGGGGCTACACCTTC
>TRBV20-1|NA|TRBJ2-7|TRBD2
CSATSGRYYEQYF
TGCAGTGCTACTAGCGGGAGATACTACGAGCAGTACTTC
>TRBV25-1|few|TRBJ2-1|TRBD2
CASSELKLAGPFNEQFF
TGTGCCAGCAGTGAATTAAAACTAGCGGGACCCTTCAATGAGCAGTTCTTC
>TRBV2|NA|TRBJ1-1|NA
CASRGGNQAFF
TGTGCCAGCAGGGGCGGAAACCAAGCTTTCTTT
>TRBV18|NA|TRBJ2-7|NA
CASSPRRDGGPAYEQYF
TGTGCCAGCTCACCGCGGAGGGACGGAGGACCTGCCTACGAGCAGTACTTC
>TRBV10-1|few|TRBJ2-5|NA
CASSPGYFGTQYF
TGCGCCAGCAGTCCAGGGTATTTCGGGACCCAGTACTTC
>TRBV10-2|few|TRBJ1-4|NA
CASSEMPGLSEKLFF
TGCGCCAGCAGTGAAATGCCGGGTCTTAGTGAAAAACTGTTTTTT
>TRBV15|NA|TRBJ2-1|NA
CATSRDSSSYNEQFF
TGTGCCACCAGCAGGGACTCGAGCTCCTACAATGAGCAGTTCTTC
>TRBV20-1|few|TRBJ2-3|NA
CSGARGDTQYF
TGCAGTGGGGCCCGTGGGGATACGCAGTATTTT
>TRBV2|NA|TRBJ1-4|NA
CASTPGRGEKLFF
TGTGCCAGCACCCCAGGCCGGGGGGAAAAACTGTTTTTT
>TRBV20-1|few|TRBJ2-7|NA
CSARDSRSPYEQYF
TGCAGTGCTAGAGATAGTAGGTCCCCCTACGAGCAGTACTTC
>TRBV3-1|few|TRBJ2-1|NA
CASSPWKANEQFF
TGTGCCAGCAGCCCGTGGAAGGCCAATGAGCAGTTCTTC
>TRBV12-3/TRBV12-4|NA|TRBJ2-1|NA
CASSPVARTAYNEQFF
TGTGCCAGCAGCCCAGTAGCTCGGACAGCTTACAATGAGCAGTTCTTC
>TRBV12-5|NA|TRBJ2-1|NA
CASGPGGSSYNEQFF
TGTGCTAGTGGTCCCGGGGGAAGCTCCTACAATGAGCAGTTCTTC
>TRBV5-5|NA|TRBJ2-1|TRBD2
CASSLTSGRGNEQFF
TGTGCCAGCAGCTTAACTAGCGGGAGAGGGAATGAGCAGTTCTTC
>TRBV5-5|few|TRBJ2-4|NA
CASILRWVAKNIQYF
TGTGCCAGCATCCTACGCTGGGTAGCCAAAAACATTCAGTACTTC
>TRBV7-7|few|TRBJ2-7|TRBD1
CASSSTGGRQYF
TGTGCTAGCAGCTCGACAGGGGGAAGGCAGTACTTC
>TRBV20-1|few|TRBJ1-1|NA
CSARPESPMNTEAFF
TGCAGTGCTAGACCCGAGTCTCCCATGAACACTGAAGCTTTCTTT
>TRBV10-3|few|TRBJ2-1|TRBD2
CAAGDSAGTYNEQFF
TGTGCCGCCGGGGATTCAGCGGGGACCTACAATGAGCAGTTCTTC
>TRBV20-1|few|TRBJ2-1|NA
CSARSGIYNEQFF
TGCAGTGCTAGGTCAGGAATCTACAATGAGCAGTTCTTC
>TRBV9|NA|TRBJ2-6|NA
CASSVGQFSGANVLTF
TGTGCCAGCAGCGTAGGTCAGTTCTCTGGGGCCAACGTCCTGACTTTC
>TRBV20-1|NA|TRBJ2-1|NA
CSANGNEQFF
TGCAGTGCTAACGGGAATGAGCAGTTCTTC
>TRBV20-1|once|TRBJ2-5|TRBD1
CSARPTGIRETQYF
TGCAGTGCTAGACCGACAGGGATTCGGGAGACCCAGTACTTC
>TRBV6-6|NA|TRBJ2-1|TRBD1
CASRTGGFREFF
TGTGCCAGCAGGACAGGGGGCTTTAGGGAGTTCTTC
>TRBV3-1|many|TRBJ2-7|TRBD1
CASSRGTGGYEQYF
TGTGCCAGCAGCCGAGGGACAGGGGGTTACGAGCAGTACTTC
>TRBV3-1|few|TRBJ2-7|TRBD2
CASSRGLAAPYEQYF
TGTGCCAGCAGCCGCGGACTAGCGGCTCCCTACGAGCAGTACTTC
>TRBV29-1|few|TRBJ2-7|NA
CSVGRGPSSYEQYF
TGCAGCGTTGGTCGGGGGCCGAGCTCCTACGAGCAGTACTTC
>TRBV10-1|NA|TRBJ2-7|NA
CASGGAGVLYEQYF
TGCGCCAGCGGGGGCGCGGGAGTTCTGTACGAGCAGTACTTC
>TRBV4-1|few|TRBJ1-5|NA
CASSQVSKGEQPQHF
TGCGCCAGCAGCCAAGTATCCAAGGGCGAGCAGCCCCAGCATTTT
>TRBV4-3|NA|TRBJ2-5|NA
CASSQGTDQETQYF
TGCGCCAGCAGCCAAGGGACGGACCAAGAGACCCAGTACTTC
>TRBV5-1|few|TRBJ2-3|NA
CASSVGASDTQYF
TGCGCCAGCAGCGTCGGGGCCTCAGATACGCAGTATTTT
>TRBV7-3|many|TRBJ2-1|TRBD2
CASARGGSYNEQFF
TGTGCCAGCGCTCGCGGGGGTTCCTACAATGAGCAGTTCTTC
>TRBV12-3/TRBV12-4|NA|TRBJ1-6|NA
CASSRTVINSPLHF
TGTGCCAGCAGTCGGACAGTAATTAATTCACCCCTCCACTTT
>TRBV12-3/TRBV12-4|many|TRBJ2-1|NA
CASTLRGLSYNEQFF
TGTGCCAGCACCCTACGGGGGCTGTCCTACAATGAGCAGTTCTTC
>TRBV10-3|NA|TRBJ2-5|NA
CAISSGVGETQYF
TGTGCCATCAGTTCAGGGGTTGGTGAGACCCAGTACTTC
>TRBV3-1|few|TRBJ1-6|TRBD1
CASSQPDRGNSPLHF
TGTGCCAGCAGCCAACCGGACAGGGGTAATTCACCCCTCCACTTT
>TRBV6-6|few|TRBJ1-2|NA
CASSYNVEDGYTF
TGTGCCAGCAGTTATAACGTAGAAGATGGCTACACCTTC
>TRBV12-3/TRBV12-4|NA|TRBJ1-2|TRBD1
CASSSGQAYYGYTF
TGTGCCAGCAGTTCGGGACAGGCTTACTATGGCTACACCTTC
>TRBV5-5|NA|TRBJ2-7|TRBD1
CASRYHPSGTGLYEQYF
TGTGCCAGCAGATATCATCCATCCGGGACAGGGCTCTACGAGCAGTACTTC